The source of this TCR beta chain is a study of regulatory T cells in long-lasting Graves disease. Sequencing libraries for TCR beta were prepared with iRepertoire HTBI primers and Arm-PCR of CDR3 regions. TCRdb reanalysed the multiplex PCR reads using MiXCR and keeps one entry per CDR3 protein. The sample includes some 500,000 distinct CDR3 sequences, more than 15% seen only once; the top ten take 20% to 25%. This clonotype was counted a few times. The time point here: newly diagnosed GD, antithyroid drugs for less than 3 months. From RNA extracted from PBMCs, the TCR library was made. CDR3 length: 13 amino acids. V gave up 6 bases and J gave up 6 bases, with 12 bases separating them. Germline loops: CDR1 SEHNR, CDR2 FQNEAQ (reference sequence). These data were also reused for a study on T cells in Graves' hyperthyroidism and ophthalmopathy.

The sample in question was peripheral blood mononuclear cells (PBMCs), obtained at new diagnosis, from a patient treated with antithyroid drugs. The clonotype was recovered from a woman aged 35-65 years with Graves disease. This sequence joins TRBV7-9 and TRBJ1-3, with no clear D. For the CDR3, the DNA is TGTGCCAGCAGTACTAGGGCGGAAAACACCATATATTTT. As protein: CASSTRAENTIYF.